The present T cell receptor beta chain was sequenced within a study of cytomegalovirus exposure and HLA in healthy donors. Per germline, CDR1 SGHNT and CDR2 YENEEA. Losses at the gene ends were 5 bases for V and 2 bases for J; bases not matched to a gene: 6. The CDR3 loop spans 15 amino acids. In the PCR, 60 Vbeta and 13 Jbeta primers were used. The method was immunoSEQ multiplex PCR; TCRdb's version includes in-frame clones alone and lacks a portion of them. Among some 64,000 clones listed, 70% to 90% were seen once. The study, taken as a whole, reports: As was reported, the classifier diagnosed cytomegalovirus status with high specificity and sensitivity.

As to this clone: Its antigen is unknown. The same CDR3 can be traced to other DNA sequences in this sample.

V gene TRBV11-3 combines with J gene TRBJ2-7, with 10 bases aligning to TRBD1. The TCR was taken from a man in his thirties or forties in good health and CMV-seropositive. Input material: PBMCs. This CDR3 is CASSLSGTGAYEQYF. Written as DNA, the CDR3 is TGTGCCAGCAGCCTCTCCGGGACAGGGGCCTACGAGCAGTACTTC.